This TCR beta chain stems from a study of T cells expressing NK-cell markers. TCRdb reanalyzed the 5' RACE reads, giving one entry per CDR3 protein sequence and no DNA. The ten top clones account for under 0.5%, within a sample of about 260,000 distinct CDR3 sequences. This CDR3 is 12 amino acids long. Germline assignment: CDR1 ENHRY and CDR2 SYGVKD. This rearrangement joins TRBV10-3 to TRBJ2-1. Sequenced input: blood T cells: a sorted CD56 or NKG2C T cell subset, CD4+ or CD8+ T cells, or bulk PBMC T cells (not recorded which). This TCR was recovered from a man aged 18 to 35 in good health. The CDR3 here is CAISESGRYQFF.